This T cell receptor beta chain appears in the sequencing data of a study of beta chain features in type 1 diabetes. CD4+ cells of the naive, central memory, regulatory and stem cell-like memory types were sorted via CD45RO/CCR7/CD25/CD127/CD95/CD27. Sort purity for all populations was recorded as exceeding 98%. V was clipped by 6 bases and J by 0 bases, with 14 bases between them. Germline V CDR1 and CDR2: SQVTM, ANQGSEA. The CDR3 totals 15 residues. General study findings and limits: Any role of HLA type in TCRB rearrangement remained unresolved here. Fewer junction insertions and more nucleotide deletions appeared in type 1 diabetes patients. Moderate but significant shortening of TCRB CDR3s was recorded in all four CD4+ subsets from Type 1 diabetes patients.

Expressed TCRB transcripts were sequenced, since all the RNA that had been isolated was reverse transcribed. The data were produced by immunoSEQ multiplex PCR, yet TCRdb's version contains in-frame clones alone and is incomplete. The sample holds some 290,000 clones, around 24% seen once. To note about this clone: What it recognizes is unknown.

The receptor was isolated from a woman aged 25 to 45 with type 1 diabetes. Sequencing was done on a sample of naive CD4+ T cells from blood. The chain carries TRBV29-1 and TRBJ2-2; tentatively, D is TRBD1 (6 bases). The CDR3 is CSVGKGHTNTGELFF. DNA of the CDR3: TGCAGCGTGGGCAAGGGACACACGAACACCGGGGAGCTGTTTTTT.